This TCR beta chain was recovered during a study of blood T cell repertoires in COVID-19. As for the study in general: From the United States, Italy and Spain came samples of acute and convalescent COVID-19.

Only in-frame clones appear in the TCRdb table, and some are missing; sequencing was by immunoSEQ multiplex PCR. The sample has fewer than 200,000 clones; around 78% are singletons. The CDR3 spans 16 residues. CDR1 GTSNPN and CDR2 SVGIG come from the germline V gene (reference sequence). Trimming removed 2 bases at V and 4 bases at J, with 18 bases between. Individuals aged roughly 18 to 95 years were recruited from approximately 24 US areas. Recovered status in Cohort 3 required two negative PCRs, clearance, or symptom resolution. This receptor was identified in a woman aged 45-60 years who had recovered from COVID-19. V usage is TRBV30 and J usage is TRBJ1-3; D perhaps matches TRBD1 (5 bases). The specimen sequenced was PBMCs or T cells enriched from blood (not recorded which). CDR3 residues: CAWSPEKRGYGNTIYF. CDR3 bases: TGTGCCTGGAGTCCAGAAAAAAGGGGTTACGGAAACACCATATATTTT.